What follows are 14 T cell receptor beta chains derived from one specimen sequenced in a study of T cell repertoires in cytomegalovirus infection. MiXCR, applied by TCRdb to the reads, yields one record per CDR3 protein. Among about 270,000 distinct CDR3 sequences listed, 22% were seen once. The antigens for these receptors are not known. The specimen was cultured PBMCs, collected from culture after CMV antigen stimulation. All receptors come from a human donor in good health (CMV status not recorded). Some clones in this sample may be carry-over from other donors' samples.

This clonotype occurred many times. The chain joins TRBV7-2 to TRBJ2-6; tentative D call: TRBD2 (7 bases). CDR1 and CDR2 from the germline V gene are SGHTA and FQGNSA. This CDR3 has 18 amino acids. V was trimmed by 2 bases and J by 0 bases, leaving 14 bases between them. Here the CDR3 reads CASSLFGGGASGANVLTF. The CDR3 nucleotides are TGTGCCAGCAGCTTATTTGGGGGGGGGGCCTCTGGGGCCAACGTCCTGACTTTC.

This clonotype was recorded a few times. The chain joins TRBV11-2 to TRBJ2-1; 7 nucleotides line up with TRBD1. Per the germline V gene, CDR1 is SGHAT and CDR2 is FQNNGV. The trim removed 6 bases at V and 6 bases at J, leaving 11 bases unmatched. The CDR3 contains 15 residues. CDR3 sequence: CASRNMGQSLNEQFF. The CDR3 nucleotides are TGTGCCAGCAGAAACATGGGACAGTCCCTCAATGAGCAGTTCTTC.

The chain carries TRBV29-1 and TRBJ2-2, with 10 bases aligning to TRBD2. The CDR3 is made up of 16 amino acids. The trim removed 4 bases at V and 3 bases at J, leaving 8 bases unmatched. Germline CDR1 and CDR2: SQVTM and ANQGSEA. CDR3 coding DNA: TGCAGCGTTGTTCAGCAGCGGGAGGGTGACACCGGGGAGCTGTTTTTT. It codes for CSVVQQREGDTGELFF.

The J gene is TRBJ2-1, the V gene TRBV6-2 or TRBV6-3; D unclear. Germline V gene lookup returns CDR1 MNHEY and CDR2 SVGEGT. The CDR3 runs 12 residues. The ends were cut back, 5 bases at V and 3 bases at J, with 5 bases in the middle. DNA of the CDR3: TGTGCCAGCAGTAGGTTCTACAATGAGCAGTTCTTC. This gives the protein CASSRFYNEQFF.

A few counts support this clonotype. This chain connects TRBV7-8 to TRBJ2-2, with D unresolved. Per germline, CDR1 SGHVS and CDR2 FQNEAQ. The V and J ends lost 5 bases and 3 bases respectively, with 13 bases between them. This CDR3 region has 15 residues. This chain's CDR3 is CASSKQRTDTGELFF. Written as DNA, the CDR3 is TGTGCCAGCAGCAAACAGAGGACGGACACCGGGGAGCTGTTTTTT.

At least ten counts were recorded for this clonotype. This chain links TRBV7-2 with TRBJ1-5, with D perhaps TRBD1 (6 bases). From germline, CDR1 is SGHTA and CDR2 FQGNSA. V was clipped by 6 bases and J by 1 base, with 10 bases between them. The CDR3 contains 14 residues. CDR3 sequence: CASRPDSSNQPQHF. CDR3 sequence (DNA): TGTGCCAGCAGGCCGGACAGCAGCAATCAGCCCCAGCATTTT.

The genes are TRBV2 and TRBJ1-4; D is perhaps TRBD1 (6 bases). This CDR3 is built from 14 residues. In germline, CDR1 is SNHLY, CDR2 FYNNEI. Trimming shortened V by 6 bases and J by 4 bases, and 12 bases separated the two germline ends. This CDR3 reads CASRADSNNEKLFF. The CDR3 DNA sequence: TGTGCCAGCAGGGCGGACAGCAATAATGAAAAACTGTTTTTT.

This clonotype was counted only a few times. The chain combines TRBV25-1 with TRBJ1-4, with 8 nucleotides matching TRBD1. V gave up 1 base and J gave up 8 bases; unmatched junction bases: 9. Germline V gene data show CDR1 as MGHDK and CDR2 as SYGVNS. CDR3 length equals 16 residues. CDR3 in amino acids: CASSESSGGWGEKLFF. CDR3 DNA sequence: TGTGCCAGCAGTGAATCTTCAGGGGGCTGGGGAGAAAAACTGTTTTTT. The variable domain in full, completed from reference TRBV25-1 and TRBJ1-4, reads EADIYQTPRYLVIGTGKKITLECSQTMGHDKMYWYQQDPGMELHLIHYSYGVNSTEKGDLSSESTVSRIRTEHFPLTLESARPSHTSQYLCASSESSGGWGEKLFFGSGTQLSVL.

This chain links TRBV2 with TRBJ2-5; TRBD2 matches 9 bases. Trimming cost V 7 bases and J 3 bases; bases outside gene matches: 12. Germline loops: CDR1 SNHLY, CDR2 FYNNEI. The CDR3 is made up of 16 amino acids. This chain's CDR3 is CASILGLLAGKETQYF. The CDR3 nucleotides read TGTGCCAGCATATTGGGACTACTAGCGGGCAAAGAGACCCAGTACTTC. The full variable domain, completed using reference TRBV2 and TRBJ2-5, is EPEVTQTPSHQVTQMGQEVILRCVPISNHLYFYWYRQILGQKVEFLVSFYNNEISEKSEIFDDQFSVERPDGSNFTLKIRSTKLEDSAMYFCASILGLLAGKETQYFGPGTRLLVL.

This chain joins TRBV6-2 or TRBV6-3 and TRBJ2-1, with D perhaps TRBD2 (6 bases). Germline loops: CDR1 MNHEY, CDR2 SVGEGT. V dropped 2 bases and J dropped 6 bases, with 14 bases sitting between them. The CDR3 extends over 15 amino acids. The CDR3 DNA follows: TGTGCCAGCAGTTACGGTAGCGATAGCGGCAATGAGCAGTTCTTC. Translating gives CASSYGSDSGNEQFF.

The gene calls are TRBV27 and TRBJ2-1, with TRBD2 matching over 9 bases. The CDR3 contains 16 residues. The junction had 9 bases not matched to a gene; V was cut back by 3 bases and J by 6 bases. Looked up from germline, CDR1 is MNHEY and CDR2 is SMNVEV (reference sequence). The CDR3 DNA reads TGTGCCAGCAGTTTCCTACGTAGCGGGAGTGGCAATGAGCAGTTCTTC. It translates to CASSFLRSGSGNEQFF.

The J gene is TRBJ2-7, the V gene TRBV6-2 or TRBV6-3; TRBD2 matches 11 bases. Germline CDR1 is MNHEY and CDR2 is SVGEGT. This CDR3 has 16 amino acids. V shed 6 bases, J shed 5 bases, and the junction held 12 bases outside the gene matches. This chain's CDR3 is CASSLMVAGGPHEQYF. The CDR3 region has the DNA TGTGCCAGCAGCCTGATGGTAGCGGGAGGGCCGCACGAGCAGTACTTC.

This rearrangement joins TRBV10-3 to TRBJ2-1, with 9 bases matching TRBD2. Trimming removed 3 bases from V and 6 bases from J; junction bases left unmatched: 12. This CDR3 contains 17 residues. Germline CDR1 and CDR2: ENHRY and SYGVKD. CDR3 sequence (DNA): TGTGCCATCAGTGAACCCCCCGGGACTAGCATAGGCAATGAGCAGTTCTTC. This encodes CAISEPPGTSIGNEQFF.

Notes on this clonotype: Possible read error: a much larger clone is one base away. The rearrangement links TRBV12-3 or TRBV12-4 to TRBJ1-5, with 7 positions matching TRBD1. The length of the CDR3 is 14 residues. The CDR3 DNA reads TGTGCCAGCAGCGGAACAGGGGAGAATCAGCCCCAGCGTTTT. As protein: CASSGTGENQPQRF.